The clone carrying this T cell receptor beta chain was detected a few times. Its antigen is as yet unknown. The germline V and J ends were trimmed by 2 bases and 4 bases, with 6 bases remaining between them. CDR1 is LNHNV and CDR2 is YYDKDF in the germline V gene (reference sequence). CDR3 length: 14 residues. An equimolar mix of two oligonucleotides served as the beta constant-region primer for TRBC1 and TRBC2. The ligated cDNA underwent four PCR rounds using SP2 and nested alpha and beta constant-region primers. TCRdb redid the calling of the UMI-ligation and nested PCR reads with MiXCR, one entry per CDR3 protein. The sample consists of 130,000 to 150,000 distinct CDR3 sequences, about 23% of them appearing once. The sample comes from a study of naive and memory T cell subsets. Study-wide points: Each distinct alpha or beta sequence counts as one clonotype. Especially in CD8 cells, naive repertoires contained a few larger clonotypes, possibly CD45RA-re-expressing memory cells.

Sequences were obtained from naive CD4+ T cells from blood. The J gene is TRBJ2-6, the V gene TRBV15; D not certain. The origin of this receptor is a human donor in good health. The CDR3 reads CATSRQEGANVLTF. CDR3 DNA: TGTGCCACCAGCAGACAAGAGGGGGCCAACGTCCTGACTTTC.